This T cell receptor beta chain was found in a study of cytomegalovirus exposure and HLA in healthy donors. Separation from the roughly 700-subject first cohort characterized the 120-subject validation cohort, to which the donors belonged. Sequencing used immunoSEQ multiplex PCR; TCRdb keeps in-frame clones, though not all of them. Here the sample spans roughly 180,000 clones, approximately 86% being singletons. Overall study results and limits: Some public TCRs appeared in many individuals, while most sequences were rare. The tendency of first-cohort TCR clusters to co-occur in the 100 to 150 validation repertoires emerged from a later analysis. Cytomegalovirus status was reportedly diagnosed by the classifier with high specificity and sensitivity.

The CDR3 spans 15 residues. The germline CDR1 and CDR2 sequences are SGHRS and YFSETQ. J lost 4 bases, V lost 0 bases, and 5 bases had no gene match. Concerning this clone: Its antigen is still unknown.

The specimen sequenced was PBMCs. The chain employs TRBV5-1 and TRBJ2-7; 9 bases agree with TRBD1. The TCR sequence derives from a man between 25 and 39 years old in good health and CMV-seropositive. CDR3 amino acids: CASSLAGTGTYEQYF. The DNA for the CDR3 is TGCGCCAGCAGCTTGGCCGGGACAGGGACGTACGAGCAGTACTTC.